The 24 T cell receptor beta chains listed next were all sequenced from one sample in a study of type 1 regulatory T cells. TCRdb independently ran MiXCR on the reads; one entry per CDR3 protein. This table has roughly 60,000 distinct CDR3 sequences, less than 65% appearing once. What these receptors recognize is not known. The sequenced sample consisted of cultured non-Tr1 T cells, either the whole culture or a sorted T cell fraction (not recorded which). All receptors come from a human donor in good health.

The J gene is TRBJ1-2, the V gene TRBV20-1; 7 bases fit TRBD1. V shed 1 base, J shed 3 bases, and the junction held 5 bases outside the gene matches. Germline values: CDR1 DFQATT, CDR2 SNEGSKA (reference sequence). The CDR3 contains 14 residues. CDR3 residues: CSARVRDSHYGYTF. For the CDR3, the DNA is TGCAGTGCTAGAGTCCGGGACAGCCACTATGGCTACACCTTC.

CDR3 in amino acids: CASRPTSHSYNEQFF. As DNA, the CDR3 is TGTGCCAGCAGGCCTACTAGCCACTCCTACAATGAGCAGTTCTTC. V gene TRBV3-1 combines with J gene TRBJ2-1, with D possibly being TRBD2 (6 bases). Germline CDR1 reads LGHDT; CDR2 reads YNNKEL (reference sequence). V lost 6 bases to trimming and J lost 0 bases, with 12 bases between them. This CDR3 spans 15 amino acids.

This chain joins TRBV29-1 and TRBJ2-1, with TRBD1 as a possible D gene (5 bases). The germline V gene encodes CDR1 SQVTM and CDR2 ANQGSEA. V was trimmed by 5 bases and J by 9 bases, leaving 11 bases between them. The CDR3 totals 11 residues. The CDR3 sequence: CSVYSDSEQFF. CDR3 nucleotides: TGCAGCGTTTATAGTGACAGTGAGCAGTTCTTC.

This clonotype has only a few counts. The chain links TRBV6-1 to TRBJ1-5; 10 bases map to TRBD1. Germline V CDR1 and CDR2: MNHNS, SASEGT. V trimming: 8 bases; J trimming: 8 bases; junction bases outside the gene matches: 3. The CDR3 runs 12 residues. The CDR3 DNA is TGTGCCAGCGGGACAGGGGCCGAGCCCCAGCATTTT. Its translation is CASGTGAEPQHF.

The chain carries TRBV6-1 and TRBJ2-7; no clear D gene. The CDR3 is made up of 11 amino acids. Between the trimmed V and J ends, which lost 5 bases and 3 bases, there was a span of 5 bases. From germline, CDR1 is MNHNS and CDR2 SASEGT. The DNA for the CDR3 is TGTGCCAGCAGTTCCCTCTACGAGCAGTACTTC. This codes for CASSSLYEQYF.

CDR3 nucleotide sequence: TGCGCCAGCAGCTCCCTGACTAGCGGGATTGGCAATGAGCAGTTCTTC. Translating it yields CASSSLTSGIGNEQFF. This chain joins TRBV5-1 and TRBJ2-1; 11 positions agree with TRBD2. CDR1 is SGHRS, CDR2 YFSETQ, per germline. With 3 bases clipped from V and 6 bases from J, the junction kept 8 bases outside the gene matches. CDR3 length: 16 amino acids. Variable domain in full (rest from reference TRBV5-1 and TRBJ2-1): KAGVTQTPRYLIKTRGQQVTLSCSPISGHRSVSWYQQTPGQGLQFLFEYFSETQRNKGNFPGRFSGRQFSNSRSEMNVSTLELGDSALYLCASSSLTSGIGNEQFFGPGTRLTVL.

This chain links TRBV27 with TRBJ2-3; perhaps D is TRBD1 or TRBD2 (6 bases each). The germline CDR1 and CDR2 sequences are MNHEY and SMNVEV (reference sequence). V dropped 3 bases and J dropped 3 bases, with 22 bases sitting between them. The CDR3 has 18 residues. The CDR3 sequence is CASSLDSVAVTSTDTQYF. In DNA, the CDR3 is TGTGCCAGCAGTTTGGACAGCGTAGCGGTGACAAGTACAGATACGCAGTATTTT.

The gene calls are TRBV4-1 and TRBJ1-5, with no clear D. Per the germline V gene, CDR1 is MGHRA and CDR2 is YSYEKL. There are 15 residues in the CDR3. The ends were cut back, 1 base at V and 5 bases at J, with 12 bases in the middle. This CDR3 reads CASSQGQTFHQPQHF. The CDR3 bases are TGCGCCAGCAGCCAAGGTCAGACTTTTCATCAGCCCCAGCATTTT.

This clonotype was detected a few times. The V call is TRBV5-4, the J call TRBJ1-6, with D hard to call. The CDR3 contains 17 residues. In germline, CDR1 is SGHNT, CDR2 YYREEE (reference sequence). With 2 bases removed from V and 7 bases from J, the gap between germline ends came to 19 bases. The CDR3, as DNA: TGTGCCAGCAGCTTAGCCCCAGTGGGCGCCGGGAATTCACCCCTCCACTTT. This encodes CASSLAPVGAGNSPLHF.

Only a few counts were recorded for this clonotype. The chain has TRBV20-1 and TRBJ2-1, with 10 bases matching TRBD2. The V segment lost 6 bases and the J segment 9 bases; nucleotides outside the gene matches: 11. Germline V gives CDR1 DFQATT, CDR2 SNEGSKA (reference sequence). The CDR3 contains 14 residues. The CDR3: CSALRASGSGEQFF. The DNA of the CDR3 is TGCAGTGCCCTCCGGGCTAGCGGGAGCGGTGAGCAGTTCTTC.

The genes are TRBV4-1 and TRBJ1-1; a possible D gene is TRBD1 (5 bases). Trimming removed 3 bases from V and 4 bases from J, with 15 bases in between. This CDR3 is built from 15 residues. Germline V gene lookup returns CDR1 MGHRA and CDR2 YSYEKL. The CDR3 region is CASSHLMQGGTEAFF. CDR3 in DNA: TGCGCCAGCAGCCACCTAATGCAGGGTGGCACTGAAGCTTTCTTT.

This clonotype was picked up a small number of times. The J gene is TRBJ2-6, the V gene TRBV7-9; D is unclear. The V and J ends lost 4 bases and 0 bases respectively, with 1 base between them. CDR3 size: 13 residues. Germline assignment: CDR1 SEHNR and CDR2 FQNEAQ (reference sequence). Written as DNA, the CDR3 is TGTGCCAGCAGCTCCTCTGGGGCCAACGTCCTGACTTTC. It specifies CASSSSGANVLTF.

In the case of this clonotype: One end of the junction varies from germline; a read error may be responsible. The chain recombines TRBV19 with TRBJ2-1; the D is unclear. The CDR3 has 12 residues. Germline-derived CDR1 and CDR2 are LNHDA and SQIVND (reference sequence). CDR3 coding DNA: TGTGCCAGTAGTGTGGCCTACCATGAGCAGTTCTTC. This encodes CASSVAYHEQFF.

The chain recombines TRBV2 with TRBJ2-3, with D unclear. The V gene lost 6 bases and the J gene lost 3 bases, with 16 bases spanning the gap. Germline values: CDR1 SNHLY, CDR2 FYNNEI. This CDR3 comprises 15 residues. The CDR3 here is CASRETPIPTDTQYF. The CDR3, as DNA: TGTGCCAGCAGAGAGACGCCCATTCCGACAGATACGCAGTATTTT.

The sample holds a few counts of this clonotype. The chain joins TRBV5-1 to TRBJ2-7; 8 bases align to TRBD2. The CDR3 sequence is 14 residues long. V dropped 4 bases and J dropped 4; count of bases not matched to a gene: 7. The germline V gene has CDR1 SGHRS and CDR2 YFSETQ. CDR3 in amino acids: CASSPRGGRYEQYF. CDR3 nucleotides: TGCGCCAGCAGCCCCCGGGGGGGCAGGTACGAGCAGTACTTC.

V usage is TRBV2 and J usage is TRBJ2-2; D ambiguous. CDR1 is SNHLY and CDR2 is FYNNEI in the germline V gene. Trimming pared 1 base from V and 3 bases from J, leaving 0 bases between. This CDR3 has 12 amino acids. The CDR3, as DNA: TGTGCCAGCAGTGAAGACACCGGGGAGCTGTTTTTT. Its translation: CASSEDTGELFF.

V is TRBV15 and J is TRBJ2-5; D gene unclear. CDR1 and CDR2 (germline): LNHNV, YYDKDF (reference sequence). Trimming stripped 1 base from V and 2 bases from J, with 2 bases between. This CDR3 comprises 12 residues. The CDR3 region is CATSRGQETQYF. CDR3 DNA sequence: TGTGCCACCAGCAGAGGACAAGAGACCCAGTACTTC.

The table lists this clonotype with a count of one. In DNA form, the CDR3 reads TGTGCCAGCAGCTCAATAGTAGCGGGACAAATCAAAGGGGAGACCCAGTACTTC. Translating gives CASSSIVAGQIKGETQYF. The chain couples TRBV5-6 to TRBJ2-5; 8 nucleotides align to TRBD2. The ends lost 3 bases at V and 5 bases at J; junction bases unmatched: 18. Germline-derived CDR1 and CDR2 are SGHDT and YYEEEE. The CDR3 is made up of 18 amino acids.

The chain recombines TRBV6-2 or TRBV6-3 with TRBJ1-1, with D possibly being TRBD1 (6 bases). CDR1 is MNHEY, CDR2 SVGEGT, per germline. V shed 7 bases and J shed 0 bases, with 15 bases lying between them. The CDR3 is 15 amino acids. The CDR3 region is CASTNPRDMNTEAFF. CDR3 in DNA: TGTGCCAGCACTAACCCCAGGGACATGAACACTGAAGCTTTCTTT.

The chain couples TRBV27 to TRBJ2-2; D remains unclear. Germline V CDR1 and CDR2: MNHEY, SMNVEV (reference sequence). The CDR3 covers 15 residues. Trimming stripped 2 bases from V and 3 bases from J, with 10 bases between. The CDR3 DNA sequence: TGTGCCAGCAGTTTAACTCATGTGGACACCGGGGAGCTGTTTTTT. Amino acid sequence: CASSLTHVDTGELFF.

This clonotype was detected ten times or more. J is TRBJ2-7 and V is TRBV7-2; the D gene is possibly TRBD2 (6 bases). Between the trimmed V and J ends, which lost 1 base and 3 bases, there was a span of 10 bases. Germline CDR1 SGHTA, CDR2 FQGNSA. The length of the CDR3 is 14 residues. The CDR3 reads CASSLEPGGYEQYF. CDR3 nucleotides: TGTGCCAGCAGCTTAGAACCCGGGGGCTACGAGCAGTACTTC.

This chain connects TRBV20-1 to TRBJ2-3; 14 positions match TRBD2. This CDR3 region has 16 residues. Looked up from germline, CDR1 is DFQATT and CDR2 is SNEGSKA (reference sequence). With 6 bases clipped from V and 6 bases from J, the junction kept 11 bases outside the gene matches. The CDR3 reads CSALGTSGRLRDTQYF. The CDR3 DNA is TGCAGTGCCCTAGGGACTAGCGGGAGACTGAGGGATACGCAGTATTTT.

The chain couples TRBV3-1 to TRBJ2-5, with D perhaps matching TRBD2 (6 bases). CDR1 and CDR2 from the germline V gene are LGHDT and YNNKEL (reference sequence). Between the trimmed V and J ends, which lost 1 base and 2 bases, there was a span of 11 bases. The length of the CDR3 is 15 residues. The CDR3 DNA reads TGTGCCAGCAGCCAAGTTCCTGGGGGGCAAGAGACCCAGTACTTC. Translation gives CASSQVPGGQETQYF.

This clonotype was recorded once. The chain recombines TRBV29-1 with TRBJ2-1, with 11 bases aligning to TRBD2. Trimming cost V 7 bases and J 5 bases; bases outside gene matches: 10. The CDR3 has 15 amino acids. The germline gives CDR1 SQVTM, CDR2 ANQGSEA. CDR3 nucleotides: TGCAGCGAGAGACTAGCGGGAACGTCCAACAATGAGCAGTTCTTC. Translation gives CSERLAGTSNNEQFF.